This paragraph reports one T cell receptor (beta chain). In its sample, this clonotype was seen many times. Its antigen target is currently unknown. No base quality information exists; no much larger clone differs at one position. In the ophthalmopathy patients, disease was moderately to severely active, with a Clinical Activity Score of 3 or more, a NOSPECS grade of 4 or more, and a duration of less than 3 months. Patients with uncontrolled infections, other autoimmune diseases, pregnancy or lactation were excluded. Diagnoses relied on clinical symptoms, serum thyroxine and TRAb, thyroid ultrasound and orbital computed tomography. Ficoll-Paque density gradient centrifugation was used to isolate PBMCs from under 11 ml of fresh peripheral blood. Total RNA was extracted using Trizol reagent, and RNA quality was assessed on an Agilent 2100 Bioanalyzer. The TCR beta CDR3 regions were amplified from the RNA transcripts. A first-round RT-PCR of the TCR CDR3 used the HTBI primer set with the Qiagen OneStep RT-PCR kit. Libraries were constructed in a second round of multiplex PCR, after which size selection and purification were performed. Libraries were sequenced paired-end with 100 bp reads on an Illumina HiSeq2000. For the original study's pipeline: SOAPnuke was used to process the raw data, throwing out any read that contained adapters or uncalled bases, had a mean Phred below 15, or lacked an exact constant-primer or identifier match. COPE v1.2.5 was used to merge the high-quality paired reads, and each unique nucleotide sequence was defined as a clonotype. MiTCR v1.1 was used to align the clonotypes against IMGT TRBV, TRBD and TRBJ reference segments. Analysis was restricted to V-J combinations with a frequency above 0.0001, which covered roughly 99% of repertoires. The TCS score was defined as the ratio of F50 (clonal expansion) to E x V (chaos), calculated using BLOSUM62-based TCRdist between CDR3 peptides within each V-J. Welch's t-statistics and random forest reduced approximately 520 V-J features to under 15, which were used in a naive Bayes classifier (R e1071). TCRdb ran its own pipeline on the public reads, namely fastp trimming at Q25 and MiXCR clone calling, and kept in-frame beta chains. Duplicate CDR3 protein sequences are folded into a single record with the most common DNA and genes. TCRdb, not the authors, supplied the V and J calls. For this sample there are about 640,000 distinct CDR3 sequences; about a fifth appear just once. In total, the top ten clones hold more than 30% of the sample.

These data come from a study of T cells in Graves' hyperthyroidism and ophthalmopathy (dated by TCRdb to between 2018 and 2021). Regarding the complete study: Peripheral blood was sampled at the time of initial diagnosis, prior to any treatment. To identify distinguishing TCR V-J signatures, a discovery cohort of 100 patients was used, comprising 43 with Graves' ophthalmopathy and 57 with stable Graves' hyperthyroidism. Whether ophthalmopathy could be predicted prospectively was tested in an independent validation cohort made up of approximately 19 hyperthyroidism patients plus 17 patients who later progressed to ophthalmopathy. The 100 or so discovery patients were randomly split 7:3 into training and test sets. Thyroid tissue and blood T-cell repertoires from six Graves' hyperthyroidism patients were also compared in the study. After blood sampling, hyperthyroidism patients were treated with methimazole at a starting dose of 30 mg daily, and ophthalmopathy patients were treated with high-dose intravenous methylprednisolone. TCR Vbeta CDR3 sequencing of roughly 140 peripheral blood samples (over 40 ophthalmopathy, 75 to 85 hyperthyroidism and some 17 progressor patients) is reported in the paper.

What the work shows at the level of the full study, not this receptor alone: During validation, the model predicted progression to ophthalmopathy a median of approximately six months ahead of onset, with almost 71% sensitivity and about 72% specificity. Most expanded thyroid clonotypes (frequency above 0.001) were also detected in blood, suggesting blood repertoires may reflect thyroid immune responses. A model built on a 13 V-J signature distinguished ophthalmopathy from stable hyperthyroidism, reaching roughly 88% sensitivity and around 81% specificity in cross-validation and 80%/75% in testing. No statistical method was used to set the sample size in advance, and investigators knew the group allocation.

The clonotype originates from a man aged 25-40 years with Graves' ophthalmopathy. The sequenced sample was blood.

DNA sequence: TGTGCCTGGAGTGTATACGGTGGCTACACCTTC. It is translated as CAWSVYGGYTF. The rearrangement combines TRBV30 with TRBJ1-2, with the identity of the D gene unclear. Reading from cysteine to phenylalanine, the CDR3 counts 11 amino acids. Here the CDR3 DNA is all that survives: 33 bases in frame from base 1. The germline V gene (reference sequence) supplies CDR1 GTSNPN and CDR2 SVGIG. Relative to germline, V is 0 bases shorter and J is 7 bases shorter, with 6 bases between their ends.